This T cell receptor (beta chain) was sequenced in a study of T cell repertoires in cytomegalovirus infection. TCRdb reprocessed the reads with MiXCR, giving one entry per CDR3 protein. The sample holds 250,000 to 300,000 distinct CDR3 sequences, roughly 24% seen once. The CDR3 runs to 14 residues. Between the trimmed V and J ends, which lost 8 bases and 4 bases, there was a span of 14 bases. J is TRBJ1-4 and V is TRBV12-3 or TRBV12-4; D gene unclear. The clonotype was recovered from a human donor in good health (CMV status not recorded). Some clones in this sample may be carry-over from other donors' samples. Sequenced input: PBMCs. The DNA of the CDR3 is TGTGCCAGCTACGACGGCCCTTTTAATGAAAAACTGTTTTTT. Protein sequence: CASYDGPFNEKLFF.